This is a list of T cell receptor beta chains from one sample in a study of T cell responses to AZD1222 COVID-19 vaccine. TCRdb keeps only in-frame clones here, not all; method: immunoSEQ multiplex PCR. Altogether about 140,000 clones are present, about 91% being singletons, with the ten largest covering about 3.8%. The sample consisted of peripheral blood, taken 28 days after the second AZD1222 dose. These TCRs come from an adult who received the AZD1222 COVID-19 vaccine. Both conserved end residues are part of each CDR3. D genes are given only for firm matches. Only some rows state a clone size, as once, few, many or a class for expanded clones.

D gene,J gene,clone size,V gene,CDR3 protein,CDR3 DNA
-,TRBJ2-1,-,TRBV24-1,CATSEYPGHNNNEQFF,TGTGCCACCAGTGAATACCCGGGACATAATAACAATGAGCAGTTCTTC
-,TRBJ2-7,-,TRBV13,CASSLSDLGEQYF,TGTGCCAGCAGCTTATCGGATCTGGGGGAGCAGTACTTC
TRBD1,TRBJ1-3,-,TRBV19,CASSSDRWNTIYF,TGTGCCAGTAGTTCGGACAGGTGGAACACCATATATTTT
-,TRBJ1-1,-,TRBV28,CASSPESGAGYAEAFF,TGTGCCAGCAGTCCGGAGTCTGGGGCTGGGTACGCTGAAGCTTTCTTT
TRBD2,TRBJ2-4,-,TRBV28,CASRTSGSKNIQYF,TGTGCCAGCAGGACTAGCGGGTCCAAAAACATTCAGTACTTC
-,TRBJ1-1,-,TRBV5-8,CASSLGQRVNTEAFF,TGTGCCAGCAGCTTGGGACAGAGGGTTAACACTGAAGCTTTCTTT
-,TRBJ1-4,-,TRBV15,CATSLDRASREFF,TGTGCCACCAGCTTAGACCGGGCCTCGAGAGAGTTTTTT
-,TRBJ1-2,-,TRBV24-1,CATSDPDWYGYTF,TGTGCCACCAGTGATCCCGACTGGTATGGCTACACCTTC
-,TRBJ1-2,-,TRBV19,CASSRQAEGYTF,TGTGCCAGTAGTAGGCAGGCGGAGGGCTACACCTTC
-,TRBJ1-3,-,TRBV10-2,CASSESRSGNTIYF,TGCGCCAGCAGTGAGTCACGAAGTGGAAACACCATATATTTT
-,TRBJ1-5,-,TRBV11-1,CASSLRADSNQPQHF,TGTGCCAGCAGCTTACGAGCTGATAGCAATCAGCCCCAGCATTTT
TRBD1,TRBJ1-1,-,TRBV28,CASSTQTGGPTEAFF,TGTGCCAGCAGTACACAGACAGGGGGTCCCACTGAAGCTTTCTTT
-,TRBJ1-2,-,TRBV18,CASSPGDSNYGYTF,TGTGCCAGCTCCCCCGGCGACAGCAACTATGGCTACACCTTC
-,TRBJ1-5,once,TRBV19,CASSRVQGSIIQPQHF,TGTGCCAGTAGTAGGGTCCAGGGATCTATTATTCAGCCCCAGCATTTT
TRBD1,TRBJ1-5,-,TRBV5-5,CASSLRGQLRQPQHF,TGTGCCAGCAGCTTGAGGGGACAGCTCCGTCAGCCCCAGCATTTT
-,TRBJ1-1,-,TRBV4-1,CASSPPRGGNTEAFF,TGCGCCAGCAGCCCTCCTAGAGGGGGGAACACTGAAGCTTTCTTT
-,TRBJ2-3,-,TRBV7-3,CASSPNHGTDTQYF,TGTGCCAGCAGCCCTAATCACGGCACAGATACGCAGTATTTT
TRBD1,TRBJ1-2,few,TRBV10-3,CAISEPLFRDRGLYTF,TGTGCCATCAGTGAGCCACTTTTCCGGGACAGGGGACTCTACACCTTC